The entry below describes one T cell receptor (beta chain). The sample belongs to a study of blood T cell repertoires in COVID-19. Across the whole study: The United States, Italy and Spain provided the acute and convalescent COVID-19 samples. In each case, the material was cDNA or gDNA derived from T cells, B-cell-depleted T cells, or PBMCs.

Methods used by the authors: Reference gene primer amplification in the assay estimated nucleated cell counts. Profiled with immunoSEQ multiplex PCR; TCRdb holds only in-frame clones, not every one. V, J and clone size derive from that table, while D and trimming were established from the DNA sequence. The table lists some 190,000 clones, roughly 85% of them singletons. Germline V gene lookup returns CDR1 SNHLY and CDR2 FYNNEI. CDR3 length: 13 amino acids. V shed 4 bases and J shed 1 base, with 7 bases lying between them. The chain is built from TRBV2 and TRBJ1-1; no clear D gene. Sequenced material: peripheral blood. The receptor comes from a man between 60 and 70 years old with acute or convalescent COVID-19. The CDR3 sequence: CASSVEQNTEAFF. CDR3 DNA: TGTGCCAGCAGTGTCGAACAGAACACTGAAGCTTTCTTT.